This T cell receptor (beta chain) stems from a study of Ad26.COV2.S vaccination and SARS-CoV-2 variants. General observations from the study: Whether participants received vaccine or placebo, their non-spike TCR breadth was similar.

Using immunoSEQ multiplex PCR, the repertoire was profiled, and TCRdb retains in-frame clones only, with some absent. The sample carries 350,000 to 500,000 clones, roughly 88% recorded once. This clone was picked up one time. The target antigen is unknown. Between the trimmed V and J ends, which lost 7 bases and 6 bases, there was a span of 13 bases. The CDR3 is 13 residues long. Germline loops: CDR1 SNHLY, CDR2 FYNNEI. Treatment denoted: about 20 received Ad26.COV2.S at low or high dose, single or two shots; 5 received placebo; per-sample allocation not given. Sampling was performed 63 days after the first vaccine or placebo injection.

The receptor was derived from a person aged 18-65 years who received the Ad26.COV2.S COVID-19 vaccine or a placebo. The rearrangement links TRBV2 to TRBJ2-1; D remains ambiguous. Sequences were derived from peripheral blood, sampled in a trial of Ad26.COV2.S vaccine versus placebo. CDR3 sequence (DNA): TGTGCCAGCACCGGGTCAGCCCCCAATGAGCAGTTCTTC. As protein: CASTGSAPNEQFF.